This section outlines one T cell receptor beta chain sequence together with its context. Its antigen is as yet unknown. These data are taken from a study of PD-1 blockade in classical Hodgkin lymphoma. Points from the study as a whole: Reported findings placed baseline TCR diversity lower in newly diagnosed patients (compared with healthy donors).

Time point denoted: cycle 4 day 1 (C4D1), after six to seven weeks of nivolumab. All the patients suffered relapse after autologous stem cell transplantation, and brentuximab vedotin exposure differed. The CDR3 runs to 16 residues. Trimming took off 5 bases at V and 4 bases at J, with 21 bases between the two ends. Germline loops: CDR1 SGHNT, CDR2 YYREEE (reference sequence). Clones were sequenced by immunoSEQ multiplex PCR, and TCRdb holds only the in-frame ones, with some missing. The table includes tens of thousands of clones, 75% to 95% detected once. The material sequenced was peripheral blood mononuclear cells (PBMCs), taken before the fourth cycle of nivolumab. The chain carries TRBV5-4 and TRBJ1-1; TRBD1 is a possible D gene (5 bases). The clonotype was recovered from a human donor with classical Hodgkin lymphoma. CDR3: CASRGGTTPLVTEAFF. CDR3 sequence (DNA): TGTGCCAGCAGGGGCGGGACCACCCCCTTGGTCACTGAAGCTTTCTTT.